The 6 T cell receptor beta chains below come from one sample, sequenced in a study of beta chain features in type 1 diabetes. Isolated RNA was reverse transcribed in full, so expressed TCRB transcripts were sequenced. The repertoire was sequenced with immunoSEQ multiplex PCR; TCRdb's copy has only in-frame clones and lacks some. The top ten hold around 0.065% of the sample, which has 450,000 to 550,000 clones, approximately 31% seen once. The sample taken for sequencing was naive CD4+ T cells from blood. These receptors all stem from a man aged 18 to 30 in good health.

The chain uses TRBV14 and TRBJ2-2, with D possibly being TRBD1 (6 bases). CDR3 length equals 11 residues. Germline CDR1 reads SGHDN; CDR2 reads FVKESK. V dropped 6 bases and J dropped 7 bases, with 6 bases sitting between them. The CDR3 loop reads CASRDSGELFF. In nucleotides, the CDR3 is TGTGCCAGCAGGGACAGCGGGGAGCTGTTTTTT.

This rearrangement joins TRBV5-1 to TRBJ2-7; D is undetermined. The CDR3 runs 13 residues. Germline CDR1 is SGHRS and CDR2 is YFSETQ. V was shortened by 0 bases and J by 3 bases, with 7 bases between the two germline ends. The CDR3, as DNA: TGCGCCAGCAGCTTGGATATAGTCTACGAGCAGTACTTC. Amino acids: CASSLDIVYEQYF.

The chain carries TRBV7-8 and TRBJ2-3, with D hard to call. CDR1 is SGHVS, CDR2 FQNEAQ, per germline. Deletions cut 1 base from V and 2 bases from J, with 10 bases between. This CDR3 has 15 residues. The CDR3 loop reads CASSLVAVNTDTQYF. CDR3 nucleotide sequence: TGTGCCAGCAGCTTAGTTGCGGTAAACACAGATACGCAGTATTTT.

This rearrangement joins TRBV9 to TRBJ2-2, with 13 positions matching TRBD2. J lost 7 bases, V lost 0 bases, and 3 bases had no gene match. The V gene's germline CDR1 is SGDLS and CDR2 YYNGEE. The CDR3 loop spans 16 amino acids. CDR3 loop: CASSVGTSGRFGELFF. In DNA, the CDR3 is TGTGCCAGCAGCGTAGGGACTAGCGGGAGATTCGGGGAGCTGTTTTTT.

V gene TRBV7-9 combines with J gene TRBJ2-7, with 8 bases aligning to TRBD2. V shed 7 bases, J shed 9 bases, and the junction held 11 bases outside the gene matches. Germline CDR1 and CDR2: SEHNR and FQNEAQ (reference sequence). The CDR3 has 13 residues. In nucleotides, the CDR3 is TGTGCCAGCACTGAGACTAGCGCACCTCGGCAGTACTTC. Translating gives CASTETSAPRQYF.

The chain joins TRBV28 to TRBJ1-2; possible D gene TRBD1, 5 bases. Trimming pared 6 bases from V and 4 bases from J, leaving 12 bases between. This CDR3 region has 13 residues. From germline, CDR1 is MDHEN and CDR2 SYDVKM. This CDR3 is CASSPVGPYGYTF. The CDR3 coding sequence is TGTGCCAGCAGCCCTGTGGGACCCTATGGCTACACCTTC.